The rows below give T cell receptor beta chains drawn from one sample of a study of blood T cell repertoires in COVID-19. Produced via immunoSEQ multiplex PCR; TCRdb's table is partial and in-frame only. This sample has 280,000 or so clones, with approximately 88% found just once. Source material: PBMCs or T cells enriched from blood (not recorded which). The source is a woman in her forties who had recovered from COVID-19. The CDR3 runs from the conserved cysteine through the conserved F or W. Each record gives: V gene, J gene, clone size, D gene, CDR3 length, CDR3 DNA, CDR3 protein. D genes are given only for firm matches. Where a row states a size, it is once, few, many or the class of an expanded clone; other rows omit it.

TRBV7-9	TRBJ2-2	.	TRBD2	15	TGTGCCAGCAGCTTGGGTCTAGCGGCCACCGGGGAGCTGTTTTTT	CASSLGLAATGELFF
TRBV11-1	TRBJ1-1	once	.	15	TGTGCCAGCAGCCCAAACAGGGTCATGAACACTGAAGCTTTCTTT	CASSPNRVMNTEAFF
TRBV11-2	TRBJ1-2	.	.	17	TGTGCCAGCAGCTTTTTAGGGGGTACGGGGCTCGGCTATGGCTACACCTTC	CASSFLGGTGLGYGYTF
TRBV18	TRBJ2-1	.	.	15	TGTGCCAGCTCACCTTTCACAGGCTCCTACAATGAGCAGTTCTTC	CASSPFTGSYNEQFF
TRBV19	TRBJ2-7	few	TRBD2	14	TGTGCCAGTAGTACCGGACTAGCGGGGACTCCGAACTCCTTC	CASSTGLAGTPNSF
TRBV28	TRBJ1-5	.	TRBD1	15	TGTGCCAGCAGATCGACAGGGTTAGCCAATCAGCCCCAGCATTTT	CASRSTGLANQPQHF
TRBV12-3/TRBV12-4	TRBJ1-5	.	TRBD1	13	TGTGCCAGCAGCTGGACAGGCGGTCAGCCCCAGCATTTT	CASSWTGGQPQHF
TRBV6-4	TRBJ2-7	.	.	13	TGTGCCAGCAGCGTCCGGAGGGGCGACGAGCAGTACTTC	CASSVRRGDEQYF
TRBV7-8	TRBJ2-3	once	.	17	TGTGCCAGCAGCTTATATCCCCGACAGGAGAGCACAGATACGCAGTATTTT	CASSLYPRQESTDTQYF
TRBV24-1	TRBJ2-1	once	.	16	TGTGCCACCAGTGATCCTGGGGGGGCTAGTACCAATGAGCAGTTCTTC	CATSDPGGASTNEQFF
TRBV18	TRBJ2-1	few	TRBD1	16	TGTGCCAGCTCACCACCGATAAAGGGGGCGTTACATGAGCAGTTCTTC	CASSPPIKGALHEQFF
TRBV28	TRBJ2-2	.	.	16	TGTGCCAGCAGTATAGGAGGGAGGATAAACACCGGGGAGCTGTTTTTT	CASSIGGRINTGELFF
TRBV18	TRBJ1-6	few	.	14	TGTGCCAGCTCACCCGGGTTTAGGAATTCACCCCTCCACTTT	CASSPGFRNSPLHF
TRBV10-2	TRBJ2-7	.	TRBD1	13	TGCGCCAGCAGTCGGGACAGCGGCTACGAGCAGTACTTC	CASSRDSGYEQYF
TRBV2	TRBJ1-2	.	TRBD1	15	TGTGCCAGCAGTGCTATGGACAGGGGCATCTATGGCTACACCTTC	CASSAMDRGIYGYTF
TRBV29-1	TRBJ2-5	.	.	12	TGCAGCGTAAAAATTAGCACGGAGACCCAGTACTTC	CSVKISTETQYF
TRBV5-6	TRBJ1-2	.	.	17	TGTGCCAGCAGCTCCTGGGCCCCATTGGTGGGTAACTATGGCTACACCTTC	CASSSWAPLVGNYGYTF
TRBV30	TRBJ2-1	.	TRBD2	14	TGTGCCTGGAGGGGGACTAGCGGATACAATGAGCAGTTCTTC	CAWRGTSGYNEQFF
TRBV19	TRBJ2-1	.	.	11	TGTGCCAGTAGGAGCGGAGAGAGGCAGTTCTTC	CASRSGERQFF
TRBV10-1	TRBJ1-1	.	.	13	TGCGCCAGCAGACAGAACTTTGACACTGAAGCTTTCTTT	CASRQNFDTEAFF
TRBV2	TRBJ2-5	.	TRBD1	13	TGTGCCAGCAGCCTGGACAGGGTTGAGACCCAGTACTTC	CASSLDRVETQYF
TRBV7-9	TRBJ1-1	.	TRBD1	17	TGTGCCAGCAGTTCCGTCCCGGGACAGGGAAGAGACACTGAAGCTTTCTTT	CASSSVPGQGRDTEAFF
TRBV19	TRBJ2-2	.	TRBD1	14	TGTGCCACAAAGGGGACAGGGCAATCCGGGGAGCTGTTTTTT	CATKGTGQSGELFF
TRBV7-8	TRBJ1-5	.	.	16	TGTGCCAGCAGCTACCGGAAGGGTGGGAGCGGTCAGCCCCAGCATTTT	CASSYRKGGSGQPQHF
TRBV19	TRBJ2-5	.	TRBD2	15	TGTGCCAGTAGTCCCACTCCCAGGGAGGGAGAGACCCAGTACTTC	CASSPTPREGETQYF
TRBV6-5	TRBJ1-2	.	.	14	TGTGCCAGCAGTTACTCGAGGACAGTTCGCGGCTACACCTTC	CASSYSRTVRGYTF
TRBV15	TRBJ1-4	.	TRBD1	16	TGTGCCACCAGCAATGGGCGGGACAGGGGGCTTGAAAAACTGTTTTTT	CATSNGRDRGLEKLFF
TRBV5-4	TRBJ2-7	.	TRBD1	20	TGTGCCAGCAGCCCCAAGGGGCCGGCCAGGGGGCGAAGGGGAATCTACGAGCAGTACTTC	CASSPKGPARGRRGIYEQYF
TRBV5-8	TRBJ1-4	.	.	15	TGTGCCAGCAGCTTGAGACAGGCAGGGGATGAAAAACTGTTTTTT	CASSLRQAGDEKLFF
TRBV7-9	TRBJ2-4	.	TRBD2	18	TGTGCCAGCAGCCCACCTTGGAACTTAGCGGGAGCCAAAAACATTCAGTACTTC	CASSPPWNLAGAKNIQYF
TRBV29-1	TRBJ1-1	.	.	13	TGCAGCGTTAGGGGGGGTCTGAACACTGAAGCTTTCTTT	CSVRGGLNTEAFF
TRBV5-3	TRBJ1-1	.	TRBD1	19	TGTGCCAGAAGTAAAGCCCGTCGGGACAGGGCCCACCCTGGGGCTGAAGCTTTCTTT	CARSKARRDRAHPGAEAFF
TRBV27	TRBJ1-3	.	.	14	TGTGCCAGCAGGGGAAGCGGCTCTGGAAACACCATATATTTT	CASRGSGSGNTIYF
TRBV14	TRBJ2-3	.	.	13	TGTGCCAGCACCCAACTAACCACAGATACGCAGTATTTT	CASTQLTTDTQYF
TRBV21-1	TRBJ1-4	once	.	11	TGTGCCAGCACCGGTAATGAAAAACTGTTTTTT	CASTGNEKLFF
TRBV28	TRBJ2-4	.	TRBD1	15	TGTGCCAGCAGTGAAGCCGGGACAGGGTTCGACATTCAGTACTTC	CASSEAGTGFDIQYF
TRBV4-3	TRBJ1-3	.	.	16	TGCGCCAGCAGCGCCCTGGACAGCATCTCTGGAAACACCATATATTTT	CASSALDSISGNTIYF
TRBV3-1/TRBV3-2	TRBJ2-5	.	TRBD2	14	TGTGCCAGCAGATGGACTAGCGGGAGGGACACCCAGTACTTC	CASRWTSGRDTQYF
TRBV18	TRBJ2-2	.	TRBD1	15	TGTGCCAGCTCACCACGGACAGGGGGTGCCGGGGAGCTGTTTTTT	CASSPRTGGAGELFF
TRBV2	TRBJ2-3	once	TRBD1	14	TGTGCCAGCAGTGGGGACAGGGGGTTACGGAGGCAGTATTTT	CASSGDRGLRRQYF
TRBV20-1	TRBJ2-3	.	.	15	TGCAGTGCTAGTGTAGCGGAGTTTAGCACAGATACGCAGTATTTT	CSASVAEFSTDTQYF
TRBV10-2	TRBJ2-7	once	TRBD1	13	TGCGCCAGCAGGGAGACAGGGTCGGGCGAGCAGTACTTC	CASRETGSGEQYF
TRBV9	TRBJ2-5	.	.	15	TGTGCCAGCAGCCAAGGCCTAGCTGGCCAAGAGACCCAGTACTTC	CASSQGLAGQETQYF
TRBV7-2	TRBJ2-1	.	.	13	TGTGCCAGCAGTCCTCCCCCCTACAATGAGCAGTTCTTC	CASSPPPYNEQFF
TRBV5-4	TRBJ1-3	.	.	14	TGTGCCAGCAGCCATCAGGGCTCTGGAAACACCATATATTTT	CASSHQGSGNTIYF
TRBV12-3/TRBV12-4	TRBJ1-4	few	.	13	TGTGCCAGCATGGGACAATATCGAGAAAAACTGTTTTTT	CASMGQYREKLFF
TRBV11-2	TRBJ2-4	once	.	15	TGTGCCAGCAGCTTGGAGGGAGTAGCCAAAAACATTCAGTACTTC	CASSLEGVAKNIQYF
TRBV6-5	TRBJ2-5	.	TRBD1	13	TGTGCCAGCAGTAAACAGGGGGGAGAGACCCAGTACTTC	CASSKQGGETQYF
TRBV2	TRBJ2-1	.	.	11	TGTGCCAGCAGTGGTGAGTGGGAGCAGTTCTTC	CASSGEWEQFF
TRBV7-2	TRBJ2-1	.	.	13	TGTGCCAGCAGCTTAAATACCTACAATGAGCAGTTCTTC	CASSLNTYNEQFF
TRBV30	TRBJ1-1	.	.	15	TGTGCCTGGAGTGTACCGGAGCCTCTGAACACTGAAGCTTTCTTT	CAWSVPEPLNTEAFF
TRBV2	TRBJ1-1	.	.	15	TGTGCCAGCAGTTCCTACAGGGATGGTGGGACTGAAGCTTTCTTT	CASSSYRDGGTEAFF
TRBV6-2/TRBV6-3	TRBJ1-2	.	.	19	TGTGCCAGCAGTTACCTCGCCGCGCAGGGGTTCGACCTTAACTATGGCTACACCTTC	CASSYLAAQGFDLNYGYTF
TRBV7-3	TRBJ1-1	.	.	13	TGTGCCAGCAGCTCCCAGGGTAACACTGAAGCTTTCTTT	CASSSQGNTEAFF
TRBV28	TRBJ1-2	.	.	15	TGTGCCAGCAGTCACGGTGCCGATGACAAATATGGCTACACCTTC	CASSHGADDKYGYTF
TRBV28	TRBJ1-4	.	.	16	TGTGCCAGCAGTTTAGCGGGGGTCCGTCGTAATGAAAAACTGTTTTTT	CASSLAGVRRNEKLFF
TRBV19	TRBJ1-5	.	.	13	TGTGCCAGTAGTATCCAGGGCCCAAGACCCCAGCATTTT	CASSIQGPRPQHF
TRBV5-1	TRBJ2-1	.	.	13	TGCGCCAGCAGCCTCCTGACCTCAGGGGAGCAGTTCTTC	CASSLLTSGEQFF
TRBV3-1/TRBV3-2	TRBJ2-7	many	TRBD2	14	TGTGCCAGCAGCCAAGCTAGCGGGAGTTACGAGCAGTACTTC	CASSQASGSYEQYF